The clone carrying this TCR beta chain turned up a few times. These data are taken from a study of cytomegalovirus exposure and HLA in healthy donors. A multiplex PCR was run with 60 Vbeta primers and 13 Jbeta primers. The table came from immunoSEQ multiplex PCR; TCRdb's copy has only in-frame clones and leaves some out. The sample lists about 180,000 clones; 70% to 80% were seen once. CDR1 SEHNR and CDR2 FQNEAQ come from the germline V gene (reference sequence). The CDR3 loop spans 16 amino acids. J gave up 5 bases and V 3 bases, and 8 bases lay outside the gene matches. The receptor comes from a man aged 18 to 29 in good health and CMV-seronegative. The chain employs TRBV7-9 and TRBJ1-1, with 11 nucleotides matching TRBD1. Material for sequencing was PBMCs. This CDR3 is CASSFRDRGSRTEAFF. DNA for the CDR3: TGTGCCAGCAGCTTCCGGGACAGGGGGTCTCGGACTGAAGCTTTCTTT.